This note documents a single T cell receptor beta chain sequence. Antigen specificity is unknown. This sample is drawn from a study of T cell responses to AZD1222 COVID-19 vaccine. In germline, CDR1 is SGHTS, CDR2 YDEGEE. This CDR3 comprises 13 residues. V lost 4 bases and J lost 0, with 8 bases in between. TCRdb's table, derived via immunoSEQ multiplex PCR, lists solely in-frame clones and lacks some. The repertoire consists of 150,000 to 200,000 clones, with about 92% occurring once and the leading ten covering roughly 3.9%. General observations from the study: Repertoires were obtained only post-peak T cell response. AZD1222 recipients seropositive at baseline numbered only six. Spike as a whole was targeted by vaccine-associated CD4 TCRs, dominant at 160-218 and 743-854.

The V gene is TRBV5-8, the J gene TRBJ2-7; D is uncertain. The material sequenced was peripheral blood, taken on day 0 of AZD1222 vaccination. The clonotype was recovered from an adult in good health. The CDR3 loop is CASSPLSSYEQYF. DNA for the CDR3: TGTGCCAGCAGCCCCCTGAGCTCCTACGAGCAGTACTTC.